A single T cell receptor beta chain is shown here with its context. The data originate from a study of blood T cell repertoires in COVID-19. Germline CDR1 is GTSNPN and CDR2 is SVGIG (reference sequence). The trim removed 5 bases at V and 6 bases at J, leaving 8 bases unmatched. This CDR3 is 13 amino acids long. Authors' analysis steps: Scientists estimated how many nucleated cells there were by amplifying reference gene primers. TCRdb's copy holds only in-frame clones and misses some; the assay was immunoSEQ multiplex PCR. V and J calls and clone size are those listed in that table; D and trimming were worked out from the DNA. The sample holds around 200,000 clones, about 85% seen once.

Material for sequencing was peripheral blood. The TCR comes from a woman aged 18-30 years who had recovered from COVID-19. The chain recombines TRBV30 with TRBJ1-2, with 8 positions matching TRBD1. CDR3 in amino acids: CAWAGTGGDGYTF. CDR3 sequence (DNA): TGTGCCTGGGCGGGGACAGGCGGCGATGGCTACACCTTC.